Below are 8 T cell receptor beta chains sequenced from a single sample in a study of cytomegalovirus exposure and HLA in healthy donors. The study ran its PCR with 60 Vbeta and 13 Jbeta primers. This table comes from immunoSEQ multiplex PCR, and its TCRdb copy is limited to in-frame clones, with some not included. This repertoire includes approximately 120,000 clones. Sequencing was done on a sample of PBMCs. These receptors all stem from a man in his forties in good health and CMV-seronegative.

CDR3 amino acids: CASIGTSGRAMAGELFF. As DNA, the CDR3 is TGTGCCAGTATTGGGACTAGCGGGAGGGCCATGGCCGGGGAGCTGTTTTTT. The chain is built from TRBV19 and TRBJ2-2; TRBD2 agrees at 16 bases. CDR3 size: 17 residues. V lost 7 bases and J lost 6; bases outside the gene matches: 8. Per the germline V gene, CDR1 is LNHDA and CDR2 is SQIVND (reference sequence).

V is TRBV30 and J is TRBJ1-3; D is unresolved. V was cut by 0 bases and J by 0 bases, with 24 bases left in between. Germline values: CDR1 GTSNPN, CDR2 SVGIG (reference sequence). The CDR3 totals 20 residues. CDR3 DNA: TGTGCCTGGAGTGTACCGTGGACTTCGTGGTCCTTTAGCTCTGGAAACACCATATATTTT. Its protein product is CAWSVPWTSWSFSSGNTIYF.

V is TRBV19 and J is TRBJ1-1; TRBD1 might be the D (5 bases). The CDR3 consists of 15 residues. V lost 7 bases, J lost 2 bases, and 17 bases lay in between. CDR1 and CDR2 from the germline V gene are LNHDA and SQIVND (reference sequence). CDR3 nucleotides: TGTGCCAGTATTCCCCACCGTCAGGGAAACACTGAAGCTTTCTTT. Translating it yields CASIPHRQGNTEAFF.

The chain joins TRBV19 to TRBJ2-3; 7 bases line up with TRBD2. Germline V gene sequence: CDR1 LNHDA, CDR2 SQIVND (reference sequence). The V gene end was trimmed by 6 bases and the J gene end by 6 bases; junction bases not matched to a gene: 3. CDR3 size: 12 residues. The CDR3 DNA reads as TGTGCCAGTAGGGGAGCGGGGGATACGCAGTATTTT. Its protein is CASRGAGDTQYF.

DNA of the CDR3: TGCGCCAGCAGCTTGGGGCCACAGAACTACGAGCAGTACTTC. This translates into CASSLGPQNYEQYF. The chain couples TRBV5-1 to TRBJ2-7; D not resolved. The ends were cut back, 0 bases at V and 3 bases at J, with 10 bases in the middle. The germline V gene encodes CDR1 SGHRS and CDR2 YFSETQ. The length of the CDR3 is 14 residues.

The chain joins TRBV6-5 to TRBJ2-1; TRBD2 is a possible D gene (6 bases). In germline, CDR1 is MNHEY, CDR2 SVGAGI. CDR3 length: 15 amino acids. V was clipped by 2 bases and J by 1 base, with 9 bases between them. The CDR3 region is CASSYRERSYNEQFF. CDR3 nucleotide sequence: TGTGCCAGCAGTTACCGGGAGCGATCCTACAATGAGCAGTTCTTC.

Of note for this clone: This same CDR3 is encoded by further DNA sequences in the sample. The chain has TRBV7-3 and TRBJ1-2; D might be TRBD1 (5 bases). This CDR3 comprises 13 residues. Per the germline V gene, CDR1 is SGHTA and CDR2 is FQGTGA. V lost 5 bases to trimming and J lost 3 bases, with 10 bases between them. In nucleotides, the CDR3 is TGTGCCAGCAGCCCACAGGCGTACTATGGCTACACCTTC. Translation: CASSPQAYYGYTF.

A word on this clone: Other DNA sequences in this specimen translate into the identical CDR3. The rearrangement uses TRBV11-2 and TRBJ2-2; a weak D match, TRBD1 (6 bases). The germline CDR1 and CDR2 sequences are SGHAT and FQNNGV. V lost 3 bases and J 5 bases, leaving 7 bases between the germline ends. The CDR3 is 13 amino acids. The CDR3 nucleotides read TGTGCCAGCAGCTTCAGGGGTACCGGGGAGCTGTTTTTT. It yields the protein CASSFRGTGELFF.